These 10 T cell receptor beta chains share one sample of origin, sequenced in a study of graft-versus-host responses after intestinal transplantation. The method was immunoSEQ multiplex PCR; TCRdb's version includes in-frame clones alone and lacks a portion of them. This sample has about 25,000 clones, with about 92% found just once. The sample was PBMCs, taken 18 days after transplant. The receptors here all came from a human patient who received an intestinal transplant, so some T cells may come from the graft donor.

This chain uses TRBV4-2 with TRBJ1-1; D gene ambiguous. Germline-derived CDR1 and CDR2 are LGHNA and YNFKEQ. The ends were cut back, 0 bases at V and 7 bases at J, with 9 bases in the middle. The CDR3 is made up of 13 amino acids. CDR3: CASSQEGSDEAFF. The CDR3 DNA follows: TGTGCCAGCAGCCAAGAGGGTTCGGATGAAGCTTTCTTT.

The chain uses TRBV6-7 and TRBJ2-7; 7 bases fit TRBD1. TRBV6-7 is noted as an ORF with a role that remains uncertain. This CDR3 spans 16 amino acids. The J segment lost 0 bases and the V segment lost 7 bases, leaving 12 bases of the junction unmatched. CDR3 sequence reads: CASTLTYRGASYEQYF. CDR3 sequence (DNA): TGTGCCAGCACCCTTACCTACAGGGGCGCCTCCTACGAGCAGTACTTC.

V is TRBV6-5 and J is TRBJ1-2, with D uncertain. Trimming took off 5 bases at V and 2 bases at J, with 9 bases between the two ends. The CDR3 loop spans 13 amino acids. The germline gives CDR1 MNHEY, CDR2 SVGAGI. The DNA of the CDR3 is TGTGCCAGCAGTGAGGTACAGAACTATGGCTACACCTTC. Translated: CASSEVQNYGYTF.

This clone showed up just once. The chain carries TRBV10-3 and TRBJ2-3; 9 nucleotides line up with TRBD2. Germline V gives CDR1 ENHRY, CDR2 SYGVKD. The CDR3 has 15 amino acids. After removal of 3 bases from V and 7 bases from J, the junction contained 8 bases not matched to a gene. The CDR3 nucleotides are TGTGCCATCAGTGAACTCGCGGGGGGGAAAAATACGCAGTATTTT. Translated: CAISELAGGKNTQYF.

The chain has TRBV20-1 and TRBJ2-3, with D hard to call. This CDR3 has 11 amino acids. Germline CDR1 DFQATT, CDR2 SNEGSKA (reference sequence). Trimming took 6 bases from V and 4 from J, leaving 8 bases between them. The CDR3: CSATTADTQYF. In DNA form, the CDR3 reads TGCAGTGCCACGACTGCAGATACGCAGTATTTT.

The J gene is TRBJ2-7, the V gene TRBV13; the D gene could be TRBD1 or TRBD2 (5 bases each). The ends were cut back, 5 bases at V and 2 bases at J, with 13 bases in the middle. The V gene's germline CDR1 is PRHDT and CDR2 FYEKMQ (reference sequence). The CDR3 contains 14 residues. CDR3 sequence (DNA): TGTGCCAGCAGCCTGGGACGGGGAGCCTACGAGCAGTACTTC. It codes for CASSLGRGAYEQYF.

J is TRBJ2-3 and V is TRBV29-1; the match to TRBD2 covers 8 bases. The germline CDR1 and CDR2 sequences are SQVTM and ANQGSEA. After removal of 6 bases from V and 0 bases from J, the junction contained 11 bases not matched to a gene. The length of the CDR3 is 16 residues. Written as DNA, the CDR3 is TGCAGCGTCCTACCCGTAAGCGGGAGAAGCACAGATACGCAGTATTTT. Protein sequence: CSVLPVSGRSTDTQYF.

In its sample, this clone was seen once. The chain uses TRBV28 and TRBJ1-6; 8 nucleotides line up with TRBD1. The CDR3 runs to 14 residues. Germline assignment: CDR1 MDHEN and CDR2 SYDVKM. V shed 5 bases and J 10 bases; nucleotides not matched to a gene: 7. The chain's CDR3 is CASSPGGQGSPLHF. The CDR3 nucleotides read TGTGCCAGCAGTCCAGGGGGCCAGGGGTCACCCCTCCACTTT. The full variable domain, with the rest looked up from reference TRBV28 and TRBJ1-6, is DVKVTQSSRYLVKRTGEKVFLECVQDMDHENMFWYRQDPGLGLRLIYFSYDVKMKEKGDIPEGYSVSREKKERFSLILESASTNQTSMYLCASSPGGQGSPLHFGNGTRLTVT.

This chain connects TRBV6-1 to TRBJ2-1; TRBD1 matches at 11 bases. CDR1 MNHNS and CDR2 SASEGT come from the germline V gene. Trimming cost V 8 bases and J 10 bases; bases outside gene matches: 10. This CDR3 comprises 14 residues. This CDR3 is CASYPGQGVFEQFF. The CDR3 DNA is TGTGCCAGCTATCCGGGACAGGGGGTTTTCGAGCAGTTCTTC.

The genes are TRBV7-2 and TRBJ1-3; a possible D gene is TRBD1 (6 bases). Germline CDR1 SGHTA, CDR2 FQGNSA. This CDR3 is built from 14 residues. With 1 base removed from V and 4 bases from J, the gap between germline ends came to 8 bases. Written as DNA, the CDR3 is TGTGCCAGCAGCTTAGGGGGGCCCGGAAACACCATATATTTT. Protein: CASSLGGPGNTIYF.